The source of this T cell receptor beta chain is a study of glioma-infiltrating T cells. TCR alpha and beta CDR3 regions were amplified from RNA using iRepertoire nested multiplex PCR. Input was about 85-450 ng of tissue mRNA or PBMC total RNA. A single record per CDR3 protein comes from TCRdb applying MiXCR to the multiplex PCR reads. The sample lists more than 100,000 distinct CDR3 sequences, about 28% occurring once. This CDR3 has 14 residues. Germline CDR1 and CDR2: DFQATT and SNEGSKA (reference sequence). The V end was cut by 4 bases, the J end by 3 bases, with 15 bases between. This clonotype was counted many times. Its specificity is not known. General study results and limits: Tissue and blood shared very few CDR3 sequences. Above-expected tissue-blood divergence occurred in all gliomas, most in low-grade ones.

The sequenced material came from glioma tissue, nonneoplastic brain tissue, or PBMCs (not recorded which). This clonotype was sampled from a human donor with low-grade glioma or glioblastoma, undergoing nonglioma brain surgery, or in good health (not recorded which). The chain recombines TRBV20-1 with TRBJ1-2; D uncertain. Here the CDR3 DNA reads TGCAGTGCTAAACTGAAAGGAGGGTACTATGGCTACACCTTC. Amino acid sequence: CSAKLKGGYYGYTF.